Presented here are 29 T cell receptor beta chains from one specimen sequenced in a study of cytomegalovirus exposure and HLA in healthy donors. The data were produced by immunoSEQ multiplex PCR, yet TCRdb's version contains in-frame clones alone and is incomplete. This table has 100,000 to 150,000 clones, about 84% appearing once. Input material: PBMCs. The source is a man aged 18 to 35 in good health and CMV-seronegative.

The chain joins TRBV11-2 to TRBJ2-5; tentatively, D is TRBD1 (6 bases). The CDR3 contains 14 residues. Germline-derived CDR1 and CDR2 are SGHAT and FQNNGV. The V end lost 1 base, the J end lost 5 bases, and 11 bases lay between the germline ends. CDR3 coding DNA: TGTGCCAGCAGCTTAGTGGGGGCGTATGAGACCCAGTACTTC. It codes for CASSLVGAYETQYF.

The V call is TRBV5-1, the J call TRBJ1-4; unclear D gene. The germline V gene encodes CDR1 SGHRS and CDR2 YFSETQ. The CDR3 consists of 14 residues. Trimming stripped 5 bases from V and 0 bases from J, with 8 bases between. For the CDR3, the DNA is TGCGCCAGCAGTCTGTCTACAACTAATGAAAAACTGTTTTTT. Encoded protein: CASSLSTTNEKLFF.

The chain has TRBV13 and TRBJ1-3, with unresolved D. The CDR3 contains 13 residues. CDR1 is PRHDT and CDR2 is FYEKMQ in the germline V gene (reference sequence). Trimming took 0 bases from V and 4 from J, leaving 4 bases between them. The CDR3 nucleotides read TGTGCCAGCAGCTTAGGCCCGGGAAACACCATATATTTT. Translating it yields CASSLGPGNTIYF.

In DNA form, the CDR3 reads TGTGCCAGCAGCTTAGTGTTGAGAACTGAAGCTTTCTTT. It is translated as CASSLVLRTEAFF. The J gene is TRBJ1-1, the V gene TRBV7-8; no reliable D call. The CDR3 loop spans 13 amino acids. Trimming took 1 base from V and 5 from J, leaving 8 bases between them. Germline values: CDR1 SGHVS, CDR2 FQNEAQ.

The rearrangement links TRBV6-6 to TRBJ1-5; 9 bases align to TRBD1. The CDR3 sequence is 15 residues long. Germline CDR1 and CDR2: MNHNY and SVGAGI (reference sequence). The junction had 8 bases not matched to a gene; V was cut back by 5 bases and J by 6 bases. This CDR3 is CASSTPETGGQPQHF. In DNA, the CDR3 is TGTGCCAGCAGTACTCCCGAGACAGGGGGTCAGCCCCAGCATTTT.

This clone was counted only a few times. V is TRBV30 and J is TRBJ1-1, with 7 bases fitting TRBD1. Germline CDR1 reads GTSNPN; CDR2 reads SVGIG (reference sequence). The CDR3 runs 11 residues. The V segment lost 2 bases and the J segment 11 bases; nucleotides outside the gene matches: 5. Here the CDR3 DNA reads TGTGCCTGGAGTCCCGGGACAGAGGCTTTCTTT. The encoded protein is CAWSPGTEAFF.

The J gene is TRBJ2-1, the V gene TRBV2; 14 bases are a match to TRBD2. With 8 bases clipped from V and 7 bases from J, the junction kept 4 bases outside the gene matches. CDR1 is SNHLY and CDR2 is FYNNEI in the germline V gene. The CDR3 contains 14 residues. The CDR3 region has the DNA TGTGCCAGCGGGACTAGCGGGAGTTGGAATGAGCAGTTCTTC. It translates to CASGTSGSWNEQFF. Variable domain in full (rest from reference TRBV2 and TRBJ2-1): EPEVTQTPSHQVTQMGQEVILRCVPISNHLYFYWYRQILGQKVEFLVSFYNNEISEKSEIFDDQFSVERPDGSNFTLKIRSTKLEDSAMYFCASGTSGSWNEQFFGPGTRLTVL.

The genes are TRBV14 and TRBJ1-1; 7 nucleotides match TRBD1. The trim removed 5 bases at V and 7 bases at J, leaving 10 bases unmatched. Germline V lookup: CDR1 SGHDN, CDR2 FVKESK. The CDR3 spans 14 residues. The DNA of the CDR3 is TGTGCCAGCAGCACCCACTTCGGGACAGTTGAAGCTTTCTTT. It encodes CASSTHFGTVEAFF.

The V gene is TRBV6-1, the J gene TRBJ2-1; 7 nucleotides align to TRBD2. The J segment lost 9 bases and the V segment lost 2 bases, leaving 13 bases of the junction unmatched. In germline, CDR1 is MNHNS, CDR2 SASEGT. This CDR3 comprises 16 residues. CDR3: CASSESASGRQGEQFF. DNA for the CDR3: TGTGCCAGCAGTGAATCGGCTAGCGGAAGGCAAGGTGAGCAGTTCTTC.

This clone was counted only a few times. The chain uses TRBV5-6 and TRBJ1-1; TRBD1 aligns across 7 bases. This CDR3 has 16 amino acids. The V gene's germline CDR1 is SGHDT and CDR2 YYEEEE. V shed 2 bases and J 5 bases; nucleotides not matched to a gene: 12. CDR3 nucleotide sequence: TGTGCCAGCAGCTTCTTCTCTACGACAGGGTTGACTGAAGCTTTCTTT. Translated, it gives CASSFFSTTGLTEAFF.

The chain employs TRBV4-1 and TRBJ1-5; D is perhaps TRBD1 (5 bases). The CDR3 spans 15 residues. The V gene's germline CDR1 is MGHRA and CDR2 YSYEKL. Trimming took 1 base from V and 0 from J, leaving 7 bases between them. The CDR3 region is CASSQADSSNQPQHF. DNA for the CDR3: TGCGCCAGCAGCCAAGCCGACAGTAGCAATCAGCCCCAGCATTTT.

The genes are TRBV4-2 and TRBJ2-7; 12 bases match TRBD2. The CDR3 contains 16 residues. CDR1 is LGHNA and CDR2 is YNFKEQ in the germline V gene. V trimming: 0 bases; J trimming: 4 bases; junction bases outside the gene matches: 4. CDR3 loop: CASSQDWGTSGYEQYF. CDR3 sequence (DNA): TGTGCCAGCAGCCAAGATTGGGGGACTAGCGGGTACGAGCAGTACTTC.

This clone has only a few counts. The chain links TRBV7-6 to TRBJ2-7; 7 positions agree with TRBD2. V shed 4 bases and J 6 bases; nucleotides not matched to a gene: 15. The CDR3 consists of 16 residues. In germline, CDR1 is SGHVS, CDR2 FNYEAQ. CDR3 protein: CASSSSRLAGASEQYF. The CDR3 coding sequence is TGTGCCAGCAGCTCCTCTAGACTAGCAGGCGCTAGCGAGCAGTACTTC.

The genes are TRBV5-1 and TRBJ2-1; TRBD1 is a possible D gene (5 bases). CDR3 size: 14 residues. Germline-derived CDR1 and CDR2 are SGHRS and YFSETQ. Trimming shortened V by 2 bases and J by 5 bases, and 11 bases separated the two germline ends. CDR3 coding DNA: TGCGCCAGCAGCTTCCTGGGGCCCGACAATGAGCAGTTCTTC. Translating gives CASSFLGPDNEQFF.

The V gene is TRBV5-1, the J gene TRBJ2-4, with TRBD1 matching over 10 bases. After removal of 2 bases from V and 9 bases from J, the junction contained 11 bases not matched to a gene. There are 16 residues in the CDR3. Germline loops: CDR1 SGHRS, CDR2 YFSETQ. CDR3: CASSLVGTGDNSIQYF. DNA of the CDR3: TGCGCCAGCAGCTTAGTAGGGACAGGGGATAATAGCATTCAGTACTTC. Together with reference TRBV5-1 and TRBJ2-4, the CDR3 gives the full variable domain: KAGVTQTPRYLIKTRGQQVTLSCSPISGHRSVSWYQQTPGQGLQFLFEYFSETQRNKGNFPGRFSGRQFSNSRSEMNVSTLELGDSALYLCASSLVGTGDNSIQYFGAGTRLSVL.

The chain links TRBV6-5 to TRBJ2-1, with 8 nucleotides matching TRBD2. The germline V gene has CDR1 MNHEY and CDR2 SVGAGI. The CDR3 consists of 15 residues. V shed 6 bases, J shed 8 bases, and the junction held 12 bases outside the gene matches. The CDR3 protein is CASRTLAETMDEQFF. CDR3 sequence (DNA): TGTGCCAGCAGAACACTAGCGGAGACGATGGATGAGCAGTTCTTC.

This chain connects TRBV29-1 to TRBJ2-5; 9 bases match TRBD2. The CDR3 extends over 13 amino acids. Germline V gene lookup returns CDR1 SQVTM and CDR2 ANQGSEA. With V trimmed by 3 bases and J by 4 bases, 3 bases remained unmatched. The CDR3 DNA reads TGCAGCGTTGAGGCTAGCGGGGTAGAGACCCAGTACTTC. Protein product: CSVEASGVETQYF.

The V call is TRBV29-1, the J call TRBJ1-3, with 8 bases that match TRBD1. The V and J ends lost 6 bases and 1 base, in that order; junction bases with no gene match: 11. The CDR3 has 16 amino acids. Germline-derived CDR1 and CDR2 are SQVTM and ANQGSEA. The CDR3 sequence: CSVTGVALDSGNTIYF. The DNA for the CDR3 is TGCAGCGTGACAGGGGTAGCGCTGGATTCTGGAAACACCATATATTTT.

The rearrangement joins TRBV5-1 to TRBJ1-6, with a possible D match to TRBD1 (6 bases). V lost 4 bases to trimming and J lost 6 bases, with 14 bases between them. The CDR3 runs 15 residues. Germline CDR1 SGHRS, CDR2 YFSETQ. CDR3 in amino acids: CASSEGQTVNSPLHF. The CDR3 coding sequence is TGCGCCAGCAGCGAAGGACAGACCGTTAATTCACCCCTCCACTTT.

This clone was picked up one time. The chain links TRBV7-2 to TRBJ2-7; 9 nucleotides match TRBD2. Germline V gene lookup returns CDR1 SGHTA and CDR2 FQGNSA. The CDR3 loop spans 16 amino acids. V shed 1 base and J 5 bases; nucleotides not matched to a gene: 9. CDR3 protein: CASSLGLGTSNHEQYF. The CDR3, as DNA: TGTGCCAGCAGCTTAGGATTGGGGACTAGCAACCACGAGCAGTACTTC. Using reference TRBV7-2 and TRBJ2-7 for the parts outside the CDR3, the full variable domain is GAGVSQSPSNKVTEKGKDVELRCDPISGHTALYWYRQSLGQGLEFLIYFQGNSAPDKSGLPSDRFSAERTGGSVSTLTIQRTQQEDSAVYLCASSLGLGTSNHEQYFGPGTRLTVT.

The chain employs TRBV9 and TRBJ1-2; weak D call: TRBD1 (6 bases). Germline V gene sequence: CDR1 SGDLS, CDR2 YYNGEE. CDR3 length equals 11 residues. Trimming removed 7 bases from V and 6 bases from J, with 10 bases in between. CDR3: CASGYRDGYTF. The DNA of the CDR3 is TGTGCCAGCGGTTACAGGGATGGCTACACCTTC.

In this sample, this clone turned up once. J is TRBJ1-2 and V is TRBV5-8; D remains unclear. CDR1 is SGHTS and CDR2 is YDEGEE in the germline V gene. V was trimmed by 4 bases and J by 3 bases, leaving 19 bases between them. The CDR3 totals 16 residues. The CDR3 spells CASSIFSRPVDYGYTF. The CDR3 DNA reads TGTGCCAGCAGCATTTTTAGCCGCCCTGTTGACTATGGCTACACCTTC.

The rearrangement joins TRBV2 to TRBJ1-1; D is unclear. This CDR3 spans 11 amino acids. Trimming stripped 6 bases from V and 11 bases from J, with 13 bases between. The germline gives CDR1 SNHLY, CDR2 FYNNEI. CDR3 sequence (DNA): TGTGCCAGCAGAGAAATCGGGGAGGCTTTCTTT. Its protein product is CASREIGEAFF. Filled out from reference TRBV2 and TRBJ1-1, the complete variable domain reads EPEVTQTPSHQVTQMGQEVILRCVPISNHLYFYWYRQILGQKVEFLVSFYNNEISEKSEIFDDQFSVERPDGSNFTLKIRSTKLEDSAMYFCASREIGEAFFGQGTRLTVV.

This chain uses TRBV6-1 with TRBJ1-6, with D tentatively TRBD1 (6 bases). Germline CDR1 reads MNHNS; CDR2 reads SASEGT. The V gene lost 4 bases and the J gene lost 0 bases, with 22 bases spanning the gap. There are 20 residues in the CDR3. The CDR3 nucleotides are TGTGCCAGCAGTGCAGTCCCGGGCAGGGGCCCCAGCTCCTATAATTCACCCCTCCACTTT. Encoded protein: CASSAVPGRGPSSYNSPLHF.

This chain links TRBV5-6 with TRBJ1-2; possibly TRBD1 for D (6 bases). CDR3 size: 14 residues. The V and J ends lost 0 bases and 8 bases respectively, with 14 bases between them. Germline CDR1 reads SGHDT; CDR2 reads YYEEEE. This CDR3 is CASSLDRVTEGYTF. DNA for the CDR3: TGTGCCAGCAGCTTGGACAGGGTAACGGAAGGCTACACCTTC.

The genes are TRBV5-6 and TRBJ1-3; 8 nucleotides agree with TRBD1. Germline values: CDR1 SGHDT, CDR2 YYEEEE. V shed 4 bases, J shed 0 bases, and the junction held 9 bases outside the gene matches. There are 17 residues in the CDR3. CDR3 protein: CASSPGTGSTSGNTIYF. The DNA of the CDR3 is TGTGCCAGCAGCCCCGGGACAGGTTCAACCTCTGGAAACACCATATATTTT.

This clone was detected a few times. This specimen includes other DNA sequences encoding the same CDR3. The chain uses TRBV9 and TRBJ2-7; 11 nucleotides match TRBD1. The CDR3 consists of 16 residues. Unmatched junction bases numbered 4, after V lost 2 bases and J lost 0 bases. Germline V CDR1 and CDR2: SGDLS, YYNGEE. The CDR3 sequence: CASSVGTGGTSYEQYF. As DNA, the CDR3 is TGTGCCAGCAGCGTCGGGACAGGGGGGACCTCCTACGAGCAGTACTTC.

The gene calls are TRBV5-6 and TRBJ2-5, with a tentative D call TRBD1 (6 bases). The DNA end favors TRBJ2-7, so the J call may be wrong. The CDR3 has 16 residues. Germline V CDR1 and CDR2: SGHDT, YYEEEE. The CDR3 coding sequence is TGTGCCAGCAGCGCAGGCCCGACAGGCCGATCCTACGAGCAGTACTTC. Protein sequence: CASSAGPTGRSYEQYF.

This sequence joins TRBV4-1 and TRBJ2-7, with D possibly being TRBD1 (6 bases). The CDR3 extends over 13 amino acids. Germline V gene sequence: CDR1 MGHRA, CDR2 YSYEKL. The V gene lost 4 bases and the J gene lost 2 bases, with 9 bases spanning the gap. The chain's CDR3 is CASSRGTTYEQYF. CDR3 sequence (DNA): TGCGCCAGCAGCCGAGGGACAACCTACGAGCAGTACTTC.